In this sample, the clone carrying this T cell receptor (beta chain) turned up a few times. Its antigen is still unknown. Over 18 months of follow-up, stable hyperthyroidism required that no ophthalmopathy appear. Aged 18 to 65, the patients with hyperthyroidism had under 2 months' duration and were newly diagnosed. Germline CDR1 and CDR2: LNHNV and YYDKDF (reference sequence). The CDR3 covers 15 residues. V was trimmed by 1 base and J by 3 bases, leaving 10 bases between them. The data belong to a study of Graves' ophthalmopathy and Graves' hyperthyroidism. Study as a whole: The collection of peripheral blood took place at initial diagnosis, before any treatment.

Findings and limits, study-wide: Ophthalmopathy cases were distinguished from stable hyperthyroidism by a 13-signature model, reaching just over 85% sensitivity and around 77% specificity.

The authors amplified TCR beta CDR3 regions from RNA transcripts. First-round RT-PCR employed HTBI primers, with a second-round multiplex PCR after it. From the multiplex PCR reads, TCRdb called clonotypes with MiXCR, one entry per CDR3 protein. In the table there are hundreds of thousands of distinct CDR3 sequences, under 25% of which are singletons. The TCR sequence derives from a woman younger than 30 with stable Graves' hyperthyroidism. Sequencing was carried out using peripheral blood. This sequence joins TRBV15 and TRBJ1-5; possibly TRBD1 for D (6 bases). CDR3 amino acids: CATSRVSGVNQPQHF. The CDR3 nucleotides read TGTGCCACCAGCAGAGTATCAGGGGTCAATCAGCCCCAGCATTTT.